This entry features one T cell receptor (beta chain) sequence. The data originate from a study of cytomegalovirus exposure and HLA in healthy donors. Sequencing used immunoSEQ multiplex PCR; TCRdb keeps in-frame clones, though not all of them. The sample includes fewer than 150,000 clones, around 89% of them seen just once. This clonotype originated in a man between 18 and 29 years old in good health and CMV-seronegative. Sequencing was performed on PBMCs.

This CDR3 reads CASSFAGGLYEQYF. The CDR3 region has the DNA TGCGCCAGCAGCTTCGCGGGAGGGCTGTACGAGCAGTACTTC. This sequence joins TRBV5-1 and TRBJ2-7; TRBD2 matches 9 bases. V shed 2 bases, J shed 4 bases, and the junction held 4 bases outside the gene matches. The CDR3 runs 14 residues. The V gene's germline CDR1 is SGHRS and CDR2 YFSETQ.